Listed here are 17 T cell receptor beta chains from one sample, sequenced in a study of blood T cells in healthy people across ages. Next came a second PCR, run for about 6 to 12 cycles, which used a sample-barcoded 5' primer along with a J-beta primer mix. TCRdb redid the calling of the 5' RACE reads with MiXCR, one entry per CDR3 protein. This sample yields fewer than 2,000,000 distinct CDR3 sequences, of which about 35% are seen a single time; 10% to 12% belongs to the top ten. Sample: blood. The receptors here all came from a woman between 25 and 40 years old in good health.

There are a few counts of this clonotype. The chain carries TRBV28 and TRBJ2-5, with unresolved D. The CDR3 loop spans 13 amino acids. The germline V gene encodes CDR1 MDHEN and CDR2 SYDVKM. Trimming pared 6 bases from V and 3 bases from J, leaving 11 bases between. CDR3 amino acids: CASSARRKETQYF. As DNA, the CDR3 is TGTGCCAGCAGCGCGCGAAGGAAAGAGACCCAGTACTTC.

The chain carries TRBV7-2 and TRBJ2-1, with 10 nucleotides matching TRBD2. Germline V gene sequence: CDR1 SGHTA, CDR2 FQGNSA. The CDR3 is 15 residues long. The ends lost 3 bases at V and 7 bases at J; junction bases unmatched: 6. The chain's CDR3 is CASSFTSGTLNEQFF. For the CDR3, the DNA is TGTGCCAGCAGCTTTACTAGCGGGACATTAAATGAGCAGTTCTTC.

This clonotype was seen a few times. The chain joins TRBV19 to TRBJ2-5, with no clear D. The length of the CDR3 is 13 residues. Germline V gives CDR1 LNHDA, CDR2 SQIVND (reference sequence). Trimming left V 7 bases short and J 4 bases short, with 13 bases between. CDR3 residues: CASTSSYGETQYF. The DNA for the CDR3 is TGTGCCAGTACCAGTTCGTATGGAGAGACCCAGTACTTC.

This chain connects TRBV9 to TRBJ2-3; D assignment may be TRBD1 or TRBD2 (6 bases each). The length of the CDR3 is 15 residues. Germline V gene sequence: CDR1 SGDLS, CDR2 YYNGEE. Trimming removed 7 bases from V and 6 bases from J, with 21 bases in between. CDR3 nucleotides: TGTGCCAGCTCACCAGGTGGGGGGCGGACGGATACGCAGTATTTT. As protein: CASSPGGGRTDTQYF.

To note about this clonotype: This could be a read error, since a much larger clone is one nucleotide away. Given the absence of the conserved phenylalanine or tryptophan at the CDR3 end, a read error is likely. The chain links TRBV20-1 to TRBJ2-1; no reliable D call. There are 14 residues in the CDR3. Germline CDR1 and CDR2: DFQATT and SNEGSKA (reference sequence). Trimming removed 0 bases at V and 3 bases at J, with 9 bases between. The CDR3 spells CSARDQQYYNEQFL. The DNA for the CDR3 is TGCAGTGCTAGAGATCAACAGTACTACAATGAGCAGTTCTTA.

The chain recombines TRBV29-1 with TRBJ2-1; 8 nucleotides line up with TRBD1. The CDR3 is 14 amino acids. Looked up from germline, CDR1 is SQVTM and CDR2 is ANQGSEA. V was pared by 1 base and J by 5 bases, with 4 bases of the junction left unmatched. CDR3 in amino acids: CSVEGTGNHNEQFF. CDR3 sequence (DNA): TGCAGCGTTGAAGGGACAGGGAACCACAATGAGCAGTTCTTC.

The chain couples TRBV20-1 to TRBJ2-1; 8 bases match TRBD2. The J call could be wrong; TRBJ2-7 is a better fit for the DNA end. There are 15 residues in the CDR3. Germline-derived CDR1 and CDR2 are DFQATT and SNEGSKA (reference sequence). CDR3 nucleotide sequence: TGCAGTGCTAGACCAGCGGGAGCTTCGTACGATGAGCAGTACTTC. Translation gives CSARPAGASYDEQYF.

The sample holds a few counts of this clonotype. The J gene is TRBJ2-1, the V gene TRBV27, with a tentative D call TRBD2 (7 bases). This CDR3 spans 15 amino acids. CDR1 is MNHEY and CDR2 is SMNVEV in the germline V gene (reference sequence). With 6 bases removed from V and 8 bases from J, the gap between germline ends came to 20 bases. CDR3 in DNA: TGTGCCAGCAGAGGGGGAGCGGGAAGTTATGATGAGCAGTTCTTC. This codes for CASRGGAGSYDEQFF.

This clonotype turned up a few times. The chain couples TRBV27 to TRBJ2-3; weak D call: TRBD2 (6 bases). CDR1 MNHEY and CDR2 SMNVEV come from the germline V gene (reference sequence). V lost 5 bases to trimming and J lost 6 bases, with 18 bases between them. CDR3 length: 15 residues. In nucleotides, the CDR3 is TGTGCCAGCAGTCAACGGACTACCCCGTGGGATACGCAGTATTTT. Its translation is CASSQRTTPWDTQYF.

A word on this clonotype: Likely a read error: the CDR3 ends without its conserved phenylalanine or tryptophan. The rearrangement links TRBV4-1 to TRBJ2-7; 9 bases are a match to TRBD2. CDR3 size: 15 residues. The trim removed 3 bases at V and 3 bases at J, leaving 6 bases unmatched. CDR1 is MGHRA, CDR2 YSYEKL, per germline. The CDR3 loop reads CASSHDLAGLYEQYC. In nucleotides, the CDR3 is TGCGCCAGCAGCCATGACCTAGCGGGACTCTACGAGCAGTACTGC.

The V gene is TRBV30, the J gene TRBJ2-3; no clear D gene. The CDR3 sequence is 14 residues long. Per germline, CDR1 GTSNPN and CDR2 SVGIG (reference sequence). Trimming left V 3 bases short and J 0 bases short, with 10 bases between. The CDR3 region has the DNA TGTGCCTGGAGCCCCCGCCAAAGCACAGATACGCAGTATTTT. Protein sequence: CAWSPRQSTDTQYF.

This chain links TRBV19 with TRBJ2-1, with D possibly matching TRBD1 (6 bases). Per the germline V gene, CDR1 is LNHDA and CDR2 is SQIVND (reference sequence). The CDR3 extends over 16 amino acids. V lost 3 bases and J 2 bases, leaving 14 bases between the germline ends. CDR3 bases: TGTGCCAGTAGTATTGCAGAAGGACAGACCTACAATGAGCAGTTCTTC. Residues: CASSIAEGQTYNEQFF. The full variable domain, completed using reference TRBV19 and TRBJ2-1, is DGGITQSPKYLFRKEGQNVTLSCEQNLNHDAMYWYRQDPGQGLRLIYYSQIVNDFQKGDIAEGYSVSREKKESFPLTVTSAQKNPTAFYLCASSIAEGQTYNEQFFGPGTRLTVL.

This clonotype was seen ten or more times. J is TRBJ2-7 and V is TRBV7-2; TRBD2 matches at 9 bases. The CDR3 has 14 residues. With V trimmed by 6 bases and J by 4 bases, 7 bases remained unmatched. Germline CDR1 is SGHTA and CDR2 is FQGNSA. CDR3 nucleotides: TGTGCCAGCAGTTTAATAGCGGGAGAGTACGAGCAGTACTTC. Its translation: CASSLIAGEYEQYF. Variable domain in full (rest from reference TRBV7-2 and TRBJ2-7): GAGVSQSPSNKVTEKGKDVELRCDPISGHTALYWYRQSLGQGLEFLIYFQGNSAPDKSGLPSDRFSAERTGGSVSTLTIQRTQQEDSAVYLCASSLIAGEYEQYFGPGTRLTVT.

This clonotype was seen a handful of times. The chain joins TRBV7-2 to TRBJ2-1; 9 bases map to TRBD2. The CDR3 sequence is 16 residues long. The germline gives CDR1 SGHTA, CDR2 FQGNSA. The trim removed 1 base at V and 10 bases at J, leaving 11 bases unmatched. CDR3 amino acids: CASSLVGGRADREQFF. DNA of the CDR3: TGTGCCAGCAGCTTAGTGGGCGGGAGGGCTGATCGCGAGCAGTTCTTC. The full variable domain, in which reference TRBV7-2 and TRBJ2-1 provide the parts outside the CDR3, is GAGVSQSPSNKVTEKGKDVELRCDPISGHTALYWYRQSLGQGLEFLIYFQGNSAPDKSGLPSDRFSAERTGGSVSTLTIQRTQQEDSAVYLCASSLVGGRADREQFFGPGTRLTVL.

This clonotype was seen at least ten times. The CDR3 reads CASSQVPSGPQETQYF. The CDR3 DNA sequence: TGTGCCAGCAGCCAAGTTCCTAGCGGCCCCCAAGAGACCCAGTACTTC. This chain links TRBV3-1 with TRBJ2-5; the match to TRBD2 covers 7 bases. Germline V gives CDR1 LGHDT, CDR2 YNNKEL (reference sequence). The CDR3 is made up of 16 amino acids. J lost 1 base, V lost 1 base, and 6 bases had no gene match.

V usage is TRBV11-2 and J usage is TRBJ1-6, with TRBD1 as a possible D gene (5 bases). Germline-derived CDR1 and CDR2 are SGHAT and FQNNGV. The CDR3 covers 14 residues. Between the trimmed V and J ends, which lost 5 bases and 9 bases, there was a span of 14 bases. CDR3 in amino acids: CASSLQGVVSPLHF. In DNA, the CDR3 is TGTGCCAGCAGCCTTCAAGGGGTTGTTTCACCCCTCCACTTT.

The V and J genes are TRBV28 and TRBJ2-7; TRBD1 is a possible D gene (6 bases). Germline lookup yields CDR1 MDHEN and CDR2 SYDVKM. V shed 3 bases and J shed 7 bases, with 13 bases lying between them. CDR3 length: 13 residues. Here the CDR3 reads CASSFMGAREQYF. CDR3 nucleotides: TGTGCCAGCAGTTTTATGGGGGCAAGGGAGCAGTACTTC. Filled out from reference TRBV28 and TRBJ2-7, the complete variable domain reads DVKVTQSSRYLVKRTGEKVFLECVQDMDHENMFWYRQDPGLGLRLIYFSYDVKMKEKGDIPEGYSVSREKKERFSLILESASTNQTSMYLCASSFMGAREQYFGPGTRLTVT.